The clone carrying this T cell receptor beta chain was observed at least ten times. What it recognizes is unknown. The data were obtained in a study of CD8 T cells in ankylosing spondylitis. Each CDR3 protein is one row after TCRdb ran MiXCR on the 5' RACE reads. The sample holds 90,000 to 100,000 distinct CDR3 sequences, roughly 8.3% seen once. V gave up 4 bases and J gave up 4 bases, with 17 bases separating them. CDR1 is SEHNR and CDR2 is FQNEAQ in the germline V gene (reference sequence). The CDR3 sequence is 17 residues long. Study findings and constraints: Previous work reported some of these motif variants in the synovial fluid and blood of reactive arthritis.

The V and J genes are TRBV7-9 and TRBJ1-6, with TRBD1 as a possible D gene (5 bases). The clonotype comes from a male donor with ankylosing spondylitis or in good health (not recorded which). The material sequenced was blood, either unsorted or a sorted T cell fraction (not recorded which). CDR3 nucleotide sequence: TGTGCCAGCAGCTCCCGGGACCGGGGGAGATATAATTCACCCCTCCACTTT. It yields the protein CASSSRDRGRYNSPLHF.